This TCR beta chain was obtained from a study of cytomegalovirus exposure and HLA in healthy donors. This CDR3 spans 19 amino acids. V shed 0 bases and J 1 base; nucleotides not matched to a gene: 13. Germline-derived CDR1 and CDR2 are SGDLS and YYNGEE. Amplification used 60 Vbeta primers and 13 Jbeta primers. Clones were read by immunoSEQ multiplex PCR, and TCRdb kept only the in-frame ones, dropping some. Among about 120,000 clones, 60% to 85% were seen once, and the ten largest hold over 5%. This TCR derives from a woman in her thirties or forties in good health and CMV-seronegative. This rearrangement joins TRBV9 to TRBJ2-3; TRBD2 aligns across 8 bases. The sequenced material came from PBMCs. The CDR3 coding sequence is TGTGCCAGCAGCGTAGAAGGGGCGCGGGGGGCCGGGGGCACAGATACGCAGTATTTT. Encoded protein: CASSVEGARGAGGTDTQYF.